The rows below give T cell receptor beta chains drawn from one sample of a study of response to subunit inactivated influenza vaccine. From the RT-PCR reads, TCRdb called clonotypes with MiXCR, one entry per CDR3 protein. The table includes about half a million distinct CDR3 sequences, 7.5% to 8.5% detected once. The sequencing used PBMCs from blood, collected roughly 24 months after vaccination. These receptors were collected from a man aged 50-75 years who received an inactivated influenza vaccine. Both conserved end residues are part of each CDR3. D genes are given only for firm matches.

v_call	d_call	j_call	cdr3_aa
TRBV20-1	NA	TRBJ2-2	CSERVLDINTGELFF
TRBV5-1	NA	TRBJ1-1	CASSSELIAEAFF
TRBV20-1	TRBD2	TRBJ2-7	CSAPAPGGSYEQYF
TRBV2	NA	TRBJ2-2	CARRTDSGELFF
TRBV5-1	NA	TRBJ1-2	CASSPLSGQDLYGYTF
TRBV25-1	TRBD1	TRBJ2-1	CASSELGQGVGNEQFF
TRBV4-1	NA	TRBJ2-7	CASSQDTYEQYF
TRBV5-1	NA	TRBJ1-1	CASSFFADRINTEAFF
TRBV5-1	NA	TRBJ2-5	CASSLVSSRETQYF
TRBV24-1	TRBD2	TRBJ2-2	CATSDGSGRPSNTGELFF
TRBV7-9	TRBD1	TRBJ1-1	CASSLEGAGTEAFF
TRBV20-1	NA	TRBJ2-1	CSARVSGLYNEQFF
TRBV20-1	TRBD1	TRBJ1-1	CSAGQGSLRAFF
TRBV5-1	NA	TRBJ2-7	CASSTRTARDEQYF
TRBV24-1	TRBD1	TRBJ2-2	CATSDFPTGRSGELFF
TRBV29-1	TRBD2	TRBJ2-7	CGVQRGSYEQYF
TRBV5-1	TRBD1	TRBJ1-4	CASSFGQEKKFEKLFF
TRBV7-7	NA	TRBJ2-1	CASSPGPSNEQFF
TRBV10-3	NA	TRBJ2-4	CAISERAAGLGDIQYF
TRBV24-1	NA	TRBJ2-1	CATSDPSASLYNEQFF
TRBV27	NA	TRBJ1-1	CASSLSIGVGTEAFF
TRBV28	TRBD2	TRBJ2-2	CASSLLAGGPYGGELFF
TRBV29-1	NA	TRBJ2-3	CSVEDPIGLTDTQYF
TRBV7-9	TRBD1	TRBJ2-2	CASSLGTGAAGELFF